The 21 T cell receptor beta chains given below trace back to one sample, sequenced in a study of T cell changes during pregnancy in multiple sclerosis. Libraries were prepared by immunoSEQ multiplex PCR; TCRdb keeps only in-frame clonotypes and omits some of them. The sample has roughly 58,000 clones, 94% seen once; the top ten hold about 3%. The sample here was CD8+ T cells from peripheral blood mononuclear cells, taken in the third trimester of pregnancy. These receptors all stem from a female donor with multiple sclerosis, enrolled in a pregnancy study.

The chain carries TRBV13 and TRBJ2-1; 8 bases are shared with TRBD2. V dropped 1 base and J dropped 8; count of bases not matched to a gene: 7. The CDR3 length is 15 residues. Germline V gene data show CDR1 as PRHDT and CDR2 as FYEKMQ (reference sequence). CDR3: CASSLVASGLHEQFF. In DNA form, the CDR3 reads TGTGCCAGCAGCTTAGTGGCTAGCGGGTTACATGAGCAGTTCTTC.

V is TRBV4-1 and J is TRBJ2-7; D not certain. V lost 4 bases, J lost 3 bases, and 10 bases lay in between. Looked up from germline, CDR1 is MGHRA and CDR2 is YSYEKL. The CDR3 consists of 13 residues. The DNA of the CDR3 is TGCGCCAGCAGCCTCTGGCAGAACTACGAGCAGTACTTC. Translated, it gives CASSLWQNYEQYF.

This clone was detected once. The chain is built from TRBV12-5 and TRBJ1-2; no firm D call. From germline, CDR1 is LGHNT and CDR2 FRNRAP. The CDR3 consists of 13 residues. Deletions cut 2 bases from V and 3 bases from J, with 7 bases between. For the CDR3, the DNA is TGTGCTAGTGGTTTGAACGGAGACTATGGCTACACCTTC. It yields the protein CASGLNGDYGYTF.

This chain links TRBV5-1 with TRBJ1-4; D is unclear. CDR1 is SGHRS and CDR2 is YFSETQ in the germline V gene. This CDR3 spans 13 amino acids. The V end was cut by 1 base, the J end by 7 bases, with 8 bases between. CDR3 sequence reads: CASSLNTAEKLFF. The CDR3 nucleotides read TGCGCCAGCAGCTTGAACACAGCTGAAAAACTGTTTTTT.

This sequence joins TRBV6-5 and TRBJ2-2; 8 bases agree with TRBD1. The V gene's germline CDR1 is MNHEY and CDR2 SVGAGI. The CDR3 length is 14 residues. The V and J ends lost 5 bases and 7 bases, in that order; junction bases with no gene match: 6. The CDR3 DNA is TGTGCCAGCAGTCCCGGACAGGGCTTCGGGGAGCTGTTTTTT. Its translation: CASSPGQGFGELFF.

The rearrangement joins TRBV19 to TRBJ2-5, with 9 bases that match TRBD2. The trim removed 1 base at V and 2 bases at J, leaving 8 bases unmatched. The CDR3 contains 17 residues. Germline V gives CDR1 LNHDA, CDR2 SQIVND (reference sequence). The CDR3, as DNA: TGTGCCAGTAGTATAGGCCCGGTAGCGGGAGCGCAAGAGACCCAGTACTTC. It specifies CASSIGPVAGAQETQYF.

The chain couples TRBV7-9 to TRBJ2-5, with 11 nucleotides matching TRBD2. Germline-derived CDR1 and CDR2 are SEHNR and FQNEAQ (reference sequence). The CDR3 sequence is 15 residues long. V lost 4 bases, J lost 3 bases, and 4 bases stayed unmatched. CDR3 sequence reads: CASSSILAGEETQYF. CDR3 DNA: TGTGCCAGCAGCTCCATACTAGCGGGAGAAGAGACCCAGTACTTC.

The chain recombines TRBV4-1 with TRBJ1-2, with 7 positions matching TRBD1. V shed 1 base and J 5 bases; nucleotides not matched to a gene: 4. CDR1 and CDR2 from the germline V gene are MGHRA and YSYEKL. CDR3 length: 14 amino acids. The CDR3 loop reads CASSQGPGGYGYTF. In DNA form, the CDR3 reads TGCGCCAGCAGCCAAGGCCCAGGGGGATATGGCTACACCTTC.

This clone was recorded only once. The gene calls are TRBV12-5 and TRBJ2-1, with a tentative D call TRBD1 (6 bases). This CDR3 contains 15 residues. Germline CDR1 and CDR2: LGHNT and FRNRAP. Trimming cost V 0 bases and J 5 bases, with 11 bases left between them. The DNA for the CDR3 is TGTGCTAGTGGTTTGGTACAGGGAATAGACAATGAGCAGTTCTTC. This sequence encodes CASGLVQGIDNEQFF.

V gene TRBV6-4 combines with J gene TRBJ1-2; TRBD1 matches 8 bases. V was pared by 0 bases and J by 3 bases, with 6 bases of the junction left unmatched. There are 16 residues in the CDR3. Germline-derived CDR1 and CDR2 are MRHNA and SNTAGT. CDR3 in DNA: TGTGCCAGCAGTGACTCGGGCAGGGGGCTGCACTATGGCTACACCTTC. Amino acids: CASSDSGRGLHYGYTF.

The chain is built from TRBV18 and TRBJ2-7; 14 bases match TRBD2. This CDR3 is built from 17 residues. Germline CDR1 is KGHSH and CDR2 is LQKENI. V shed 3 bases and J 7 bases; nucleotides not matched to a gene: 11. This CDR3 reads CASSPQPGLAGAEEQYF. CDR3 coding DNA: TGTGCCAGCTCACCTCAACCGGGACTAGCGGGAGCGGAGGAGCAGTACTTC.

The chain has TRBV7-3 and TRBJ1-1; 8 nucleotides match TRBD1. This CDR3 is built from 17 residues. Trimming cost V 3 bases and J 1 base; bases outside gene matches: 10. The germline V gene has CDR1 SGHTA and CDR2 FQGTGA. The CDR3 loop is CASSFQLQGAKNTEAFF. In nucleotides, the CDR3 is TGTGCCAGCAGCTTTCAACTTCAGGGGGCGAAGAACACTGAAGCTTTCTTT. Variable domain in full (rest from reference TRBV7-3 and TRBJ1-1): GAGVSQTPSNKVTEKGKYVELRCDPISGHTALYWYRQSLGQGPEFLIYFQGTGAADDSGLPNDRFFAVRPEGSVSTLKIQRTERGDSAVYLCASSFQLQGAKNTEAFFGQGTRLTVV.

This clone was observed once. J is TRBJ2-3 and V is TRBV4-1, with D possibly TRBD2 on 6 matching bases. Trimming shortened V by 0 bases and J by 4 bases, and 11 bases separated the two germline ends. This CDR3 spans 15 amino acids. Germline CDR1 reads MGHRA; CDR2 reads YSYEKL. CDR3 residues: CASSQERGNPDTQYF. CDR3 DNA sequence: TGCGCCAGCAGCCAAGAGCGCGGGAACCCAGATACGCAGTATTTT.

The chain couples TRBV5-1 to TRBJ2-2; TRBD2 might be the D (6 bases). V lost 4 bases and J lost 3, with 19 bases in between. CDR1 and CDR2 from the germline V gene are SGHRS and YFSETQ. The CDR3 has 17 amino acids. CDR3 bases: TGCGCCAGCAGCCCGGGACTTAGTGGGGCTCACACCGGGGAGCTGTTTTTT. Translated, it gives CASSPGLSGAHTGELFF.

The chain couples TRBV16 to TRBJ2-5, with D possibly TRBD2 on 6 matching bases. From germline, CDR1 is KGHSY and CDR2 FQNENV. V shed 4 bases and J shed 5 bases, with 11 bases lying between them. CDR3 length equals 13 residues. CDR3 in amino acids: CASSPAGGETQYF. The CDR3 DNA reads TGTGCCAGCAGCCCGGCCGGGGGTGAGACCCAGTACTTC.

V is TRBV4-1 and J is TRBJ2-7; 11 bases agree with TRBD1. Trimming took 3 bases from V and 4 from J; bases not matched to a gene: 5. The CDR3 consists of 15 residues. Germline CDR1 MGHRA, CDR2 YSYEKL. The chain's CDR3 is CASSQGTGGWYEQYF. CDR3 DNA sequence: TGCGCCAGCAGCCAGGGGACAGGGGGGTGGTACGAGCAGTACTTC.

The chain joins TRBV4-2 to TRBJ2-1; D is ambiguous. CDR1 and CDR2 from the germline V gene are LGHNA and YNFKEQ. The V end lost 3 bases, the J end lost 0 bases, and 12 bases lay between the germline ends. CDR3 length: 16 residues. CDR3 DNA sequence: TGTGCCAGCAGCCAGCCTGAGTTAAGCTCCTACAATGAGCAGTTCTTC. Translated, it gives CASSQPELSSYNEQFF.

In its sample, this clone was seen once. CDR3 sequence: CASSFFQEPSYGYTF. The CDR3 DNA sequence: TGTGCCAGCAGTTTTTTTCAGGAACCCTCATATGGCTACACCTTC. The V gene is TRBV27, the J gene TRBJ1-2, with D unresolved. Trimming stripped 3 bases from V and 5 bases from J, with 16 bases between. The CDR3 totals 15 residues. Germline-derived CDR1 and CDR2 are MNHEY and SMNVEV (reference sequence).

V is TRBV28 and J is TRBJ2-3; 9 bases align to TRBD2. CDR3 length: 18 amino acids. Trimming took 5 bases from V and 4 from J; bases not matched to a gene: 16. Germline values: CDR1 MDHEN, CDR2 SYDVKM. The CDR3 DNA is TGTGCCAGCAGTCTGACTAGCGGTTCATCTAAAGAGGCAGATACGCAGTATTTT. Its translation is CASSLTSGSSKEADTQYF.

The chain combines TRBV27 with TRBJ2-7, with TRBD2 matching over 9 bases. The CDR3 is 16 amino acids. Germline V lookup: CDR1 MNHEY, CDR2 SMNVEV (reference sequence). The V gene end was trimmed by 4 bases and the J gene end by 1 base; junction bases not matched to a gene: 8. CDR3 sequence (DNA): TGTGCCAGCAGTTCTTCTCTAGCGGGGATATCCTACGAGCAGTACTTC. It translates to CASSSSLAGISYEQYF.

The chain joins TRBV28 to TRBJ2-1, with D perhaps TRBD2 (8 bases). CDR1 is MDHEN, CDR2 SYDVKM, per germline. The CDR3 totals 19 residues. The ends were cut back, 4 bases at V and 6 bases at J, with 28 bases in the middle. CDR3 region: CASSSLAGGAVRGSNEQFF. Here the CDR3 DNA reads TGTGCCAGCAGTTCACTCGCGGGAGGTGCAGTCAGGGGGAGCAATGAGCAGTTCTTC. Variable domain in full (rest from reference TRBV28 and TRBJ2-1): DVKVTQSSRYLVKRTGEKVFLECVQDMDHENMFWYRQDPGLGLRLIYFSYDVKMKEKGDIPEGYSVSREKKERFSLILESASTNQTSMYLCASSSLAGGAVRGSNEQFFGPGTRLTVL.